This passage covers 24 T cell receptor beta chains from one sample sequenced in a study of blood T cell repertoires in COVID-19. Data came from immunoSEQ multiplex PCR; TCRdb stores just in-frame clones and leaves some out. Of some 200,000 clones in the sample, less than 90% are singletons; the top ten hold roughly 5.3%. The sequencing input was peripheral blood. These receptors were taken from a woman aged 60 to 75 who had recovered from COVID-19.

The chain links TRBV2 to TRBJ1-4; no clear D gene. Per germline, CDR1 SNHLY and CDR2 FYNNEI. The CDR3 loop spans 12 amino acids. With 8 bases removed from V and 7 bases from J, the gap between germline ends came to 11 bases. The CDR3 sequence is CASGRVAEKLFF. The CDR3, as DNA: TGTGCCAGCGGGCGAGTCGCTGAAAAACTGTTTTTT.

The chain has TRBV2 and TRBJ1-1; perhaps TRBD1 as D (5 bases). From germline, CDR1 is SNHLY and CDR2 FYNNEI. This CDR3 comprises 13 residues. V was pared by 10 bases and J by 5 bases, with 17 bases between. The CDR3 DNA follows: TGTGCCACAATAAAGCCAGGGTGGACTGAAGCTTTCTTT. This encodes CATIKPGWTEAFF.

The rearrangement joins TRBV7-3 to TRBJ2-7; D is possibly TRBD1 (6 bases). The CDR3 has 14 residues. V was clipped by 5 bases and J by 5 bases, with 16 bases between them. CDR1 is SGHTA and CDR2 is FQGTGA in the germline V gene. DNA for the CDR3: TGTGCCAGCAGCCCAGACGGACAGAACAACGAGCAGTACTTC. This encodes CASSPDGQNNEQYF.

This sequence joins TRBV27 and TRBJ2-7, with 9 nucleotides matching TRBD1. This CDR3 spans 15 amino acids. The J segment lost 6 bases and the V segment lost 6 bases, leaving 12 bases of the junction unmatched. Germline lookup yields CDR1 MNHEY and CDR2 SMNVEV (reference sequence). The CDR3 DNA follows: TGTGCCAGCAGCCTAGAGGGGACAGGGATGGCCGAGCAGTACTTC. It encodes CASSLEGTGMAEQYF.

The chain carries TRBV11-2 and TRBJ1-1; 9 positions match TRBD1. The J segment lost 5 bases and the V segment lost 4 bases, leaving 5 bases of the junction unmatched. CDR3 length: 14 amino acids. CDR1 and CDR2 (germline): SGHAT, FQNNGV. CDR3 nucleotide sequence: TGTGCCAGCAGCTATCGGACAGGGGTTACTGAAGCTTTCTTT. It codes for CASSYRTGVTEAFF. Using reference TRBV11-2 and TRBJ1-1 for the parts outside the CDR3, the full variable domain is EAGVAQSPRYKIIEKRQSVAFWCNPISGHATLYWYQQILGQGPKLLIQFQNNGVVDDSQLPKDRFSAERLKGVDSTLKIQPAKLEDSAVYLCASSYRTGVTEAFFGQGTRLTVV.

With respect to this clone: Additional DNA sequences in this sample encode the identical CDR3. The rearrangement links TRBV5-1 to TRBJ2-5, with TRBD2 matching 8 bases. Germline V gene data show CDR1 as SGHRS and CDR2 as YFSETQ. Losses at the gene ends were 0 bases for V and 3 bases for J; bases not matched to a gene: 1. The CDR3 is made up of 14 amino acids. The CDR3 reads CASSLAGGEETQYF. The CDR3 DNA sequence: TGCGCCAGCAGCTTGGCCGGGGGGGAAGAGACCCAGTACTTC.

The V gene is TRBV15, the J gene TRBJ2-2, with 10 bases fitting TRBD1. V lost 2 bases to trimming and J lost 5 bases; unmatched junction nucleotides: 5. Germline V lookup: CDR1 LNHNV, CDR2 YYDKDF (reference sequence). The CDR3 length is 16 residues. CDR3 DNA: TGTGCCACCAGCAGAAGCGACAGGGGGCAAACCGGGGAGCTGTTTTTT. Translated: CATSRSDRGQTGELFF.

The rearrangement links TRBV7-8 to TRBJ1-4, with a tentative D call TRBD1 (6 bases). This CDR3 contains 15 residues. The V and J ends lost 5 bases and 5 bases respectively, with 15 bases between them. From germline, CDR1 is SGHVS and CDR2 FQNEAQ. In DNA, the CDR3 is TGTGCCAGCAGCAAAACAGGGTTTAGGAATGAAAAACTGTTTTTT. Amino acid sequence: CASSKTGFRNEKLFF.

This clone was detected only once. This CDR3 is CASSVPLAGGSSTDTQYF. CDR3 sequence (DNA): TGTGCCAGCAGCGTACCCCTGGCGGGAGGATCTAGCACAGATACGCAGTATTTT. This chain links TRBV9 with TRBJ2-3; TRBD2 matches 8 bases. CDR3 size: 18 residues. V lost 1 base and J lost 0; bases outside the gene matches: 10. From germline, CDR1 is SGDLS and CDR2 YYNGEE.

This chain links TRBV7-2 with TRBJ2-7; 16 nucleotides align to TRBD2. Germline CDR1 and CDR2: SGHTA and FQGNSA. With V trimmed by 5 bases and J by 3 bases, 13 bases remained unmatched. The CDR3 contains 19 residues. The DNA of the CDR3 is TGTGCCAGCAGCGAACAACCAGCGGGACTAGCGGGGGGGCACTACGAGCAGTACTTC. This codes for CASSEQPAGLAGGHYEQYF. Complete variable domain (other parts from reference TRBV7-2 and TRBJ2-7): GAGVSQSPSNKVTEKGKDVELRCDPISGHTALYWYRQSLGQGLEFLIYFQGNSAPDKSGLPSDRFSAERTGGSVSTLTIQRTQQEDSAVYLCASSEQPAGLAGGHYEQYFGPGTRLTVT.

The chain combines TRBV30 with TRBJ1-5, with 8 bases fitting TRBD1. V trimming: 5 bases; J trimming: 3 bases; junction bases outside the gene matches: 3. This CDR3 region has 13 residues. In germline, CDR1 is GTSNPN, CDR2 SVGIG (reference sequence). The CDR3 here is CAWGDRFNQPQHF. CDR3 nucleotides: TGTGCCTGGGGGGACAGGTTCAATCAGCCCCAGCATTTT. The variable domain in full, completed from reference TRBV30 and TRBJ1-5, reads SQTIHQWPATLVQPVGSPLSLECTVEGTSNPNLYWYRQAAGRGLQLLFYSVGIGQISSEVPQNLSASRPQDRQFILSSKKLLLSDSGFYLCAWGDRFNQPQHFGDGTRLSIL.

J is TRBJ1-2 and V is TRBV6-5, with 10 bases aligning to TRBD1. The trim removed 0 bases at V and 7 bases at J, leaving 5 bases unmatched. The CDR3 runs 15 residues. The germline V gene has CDR1 MNHEY and CDR2 SVGAGI. The CDR3 region is CASSYSGQGESGYTF. CDR3 in DNA: TGTGCCAGCAGTTACTCCGGACAGGGGGAATCTGGCTACACCTTC.

Of note for this clone: A read error may produce the germline difference seen at one junction end. V and J are TRBV7-9 and TRBJ1-4, with D unclear. Germline V lookup: CDR1 SEHNR, CDR2 FQNEAQ (reference sequence). The CDR3 consists of 16 residues. Here the CDR3 reads CASRDAMGKTNEKLFF. Written as DNA, the CDR3 is TGTGCCAGCAGGGATGCGATGGGGAAGACTAACGAAAAACTGTTTTTT.

The chain carries TRBV15 and TRBJ2-7; D ambiguous. V dropped 0 bases and J dropped 2 bases, with 17 bases sitting between them. The CDR3 is 17 residues long. Germline V gives CDR1 LNHNV, CDR2 YYDKDF (reference sequence). The CDR3 is CATSRDSYRQQTYEQYF. The CDR3 DNA is TGTGCCACCAGCAGAGATAGTTACAGACAACAAACCTACGAGCAGTACTTC.

The chain joins TRBV7-6 to TRBJ1-3, with 7 bases that match TRBD1. This CDR3 contains 15 residues. CDR1 SGHVS and CDR2 FNYEAQ come from the germline V gene. V trimming: 5 bases; J trimming: 5 bases; junction bases outside the gene matches: 9. CDR3 loop: CASSNPGQTRNTIYF. The CDR3, as DNA: TGTGCCAGCAGCAATCCGGGACAGACGAGAAACACCATATATTTT.

The genes are TRBV11-2 and TRBJ2-4, with 9 nucleotides matching TRBD1. CDR1 is SGHAT, CDR2 FQNNGV, per germline. The CDR3 runs to 13 residues. Trimming removed 8 bases from V and 5 bases from J; junction bases left unmatched: 4. Written as DNA, the CDR3 is TGTGCCAGCGGGACAGGGATCGAAAACATTCAGTACTTC. Amino acids: CASGTGIENIQYF.

The chain combines TRBV4-1 with TRBJ2-3, with 7 bases fitting TRBD2. J was trimmed by 1 base and V by 6 bases; bases with no gene match: 10. Germline CDR1 and CDR2: MGHRA and YSYEKL. The CDR3 extends over 16 amino acids. CDR3 residues: CASSQQRGGGTDTQYF. The CDR3 DNA reads TGCGCCAGCAGTCAACAACGTGGGGGGGGCACAGATACGCAGTATTTT.

This clone was seen a few times. The chain has TRBV19 and TRBJ2-6; weak D call: TRBD1 (5 bases). Trimming took off 5 bases at V and 0 bases at J, with 11 bases between the two ends. The germline V gene has CDR1 LNHDA and CDR2 SQIVND (reference sequence). The CDR3 totals 16 residues. The CDR3 DNA is TGTGCCAGTAGTGACAGATCCCACTCTGGGGCCAACGTCCTGACTTTC. Its protein product is CASSDRSHSGANVLTF.

This clone was found once. The chain combines TRBV12-1 with TRBJ1-5; TRBD1, the D gene given by the table, was not confirmed from the DNA. TRBV12-1 is marked as a pseudogene. This CDR3 is built from 18 residues. CDR3 protein: CASSCRDRPLYSNQPQHF. DNA of the CDR3: TGTGCCAGCAGCTGCCGCGACAGGCCTCTCTATAGCAATCAGCCCCAGCATTTT.

The chain recombines TRBV19 with TRBJ1-2; D is undetermined. Germline CDR1 is LNHDA and CDR2 is SQIVND (reference sequence). The CDR3 covers 13 residues. V was trimmed by 1 base and J by 3 bases, leaving 6 bases between them. This chain's CDR3 is CASSIGADYGYTF. In nucleotides, the CDR3 is TGTGCCAGTAGTATAGGGGCAGACTATGGCTACACCTTC.

The rearrangement joins TRBV13 to TRBJ1-1; the D gene is possibly TRBD1 (5 bases). The CDR3 extends over 15 amino acids. Germline V gives CDR1 PRHDT, CDR2 FYEKMQ (reference sequence). The V end lost 3 bases, the J end lost 1 base, and 12 bases lay between the germline ends. The CDR3 spells CASSFFWGENTEAFF. The CDR3 coding sequence is TGTGCCAGCAGCTTCTTTTGGGGGGAGAACACTGAAGCTTTCTTT.

V is TRBV7-2 and J is TRBJ1-3; no clear D. This CDR3 spans 15 amino acids. V lost 6 bases to trimming and J lost 0 bases, with 12 bases between them. Looked up from germline, CDR1 is SGHTA and CDR2 is FQGNSA. The CDR3 reads CASSLRASSGNTIYF. CDR3 bases: TGTGCCAGCAGTCTGAGGGCGAGCTCTGGAAACACCATATATTTT. Combining the CDR3 with reference TRBV7-2 and TRBJ1-3 gives the whole variable domain GAGVSQSPSNKVTEKGKDVELRCDPISGHTALYWYRQSLGQGLEFLIYFQGNSAPDKSGLPSDRFSAERTGGSVSTLTIQRTQQEDSAVYLCASSLRASSGNTIYFGEGSWLTVV.

The J gene is TRBJ1-2, the V gene TRBV18, with D hard to call. Germline-derived CDR1 and CDR2 are KGHSH and LQKENI. Deletions cut 8 bases from V and 0 bases from J, with 19 bases between. The CDR3 is made up of 16 amino acids. The CDR3: CASAGPSGGTNYGYTF. In DNA form, the CDR3 reads TGTGCCAGCGCCGGACCCTCGGGAGGTACTAACTATGGCTACACCTTC.

The chain carries TRBV23-1 and TRBJ2-7; 7 nucleotides line up with TRBD1. TRBV23-1 falls under the ORF class, with uncertain function. The CDR3 runs 17 residues. V was clipped by 2 bases and J by 6 bases; unmatched bases: 16. Here the CDR3 reads CASSQIEPGQRWFEQYF. The CDR3 nucleotides read TGCGCCAGCAGTCAAATCGAACCGGGACAGAGGTGGTTCGAGCAGTACTTC.